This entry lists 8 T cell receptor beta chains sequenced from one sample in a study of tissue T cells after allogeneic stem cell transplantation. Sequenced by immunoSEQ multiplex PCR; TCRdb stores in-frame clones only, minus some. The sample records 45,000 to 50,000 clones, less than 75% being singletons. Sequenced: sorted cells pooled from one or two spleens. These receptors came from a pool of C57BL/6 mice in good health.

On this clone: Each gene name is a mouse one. CDR3 residues: CTCSADRGNQAPLF. The covered CDR3 bases are TGCACCTGCAGTGCAGATCGAGGCAACCAGGCTCCGCTT. The genes are TRBV1 and TRBJ1-5, with D hard to call. From the germline J gene comes the end of the CDR3, since the read stops 1 residue before it. The germline CDR1 and CDR2 sequences are NSQYPW and LRSPGD (reference sequence). With 0 bases removed from V and 3 bases from J, the gap between germline ends came to 6 bases. This CDR3 is 14 amino acids long.

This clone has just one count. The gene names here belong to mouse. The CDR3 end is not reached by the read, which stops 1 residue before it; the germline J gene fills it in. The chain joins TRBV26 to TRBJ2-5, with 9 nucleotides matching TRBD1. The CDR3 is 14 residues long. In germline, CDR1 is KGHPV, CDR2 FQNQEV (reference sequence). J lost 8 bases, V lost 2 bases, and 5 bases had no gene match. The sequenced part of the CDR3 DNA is TGTGCCAGCAGTCTGGTAGGGACAGGGACCACCCAGTAC. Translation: CASSLVGTGTTQY. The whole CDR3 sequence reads CASSLVGTGTTQYF.

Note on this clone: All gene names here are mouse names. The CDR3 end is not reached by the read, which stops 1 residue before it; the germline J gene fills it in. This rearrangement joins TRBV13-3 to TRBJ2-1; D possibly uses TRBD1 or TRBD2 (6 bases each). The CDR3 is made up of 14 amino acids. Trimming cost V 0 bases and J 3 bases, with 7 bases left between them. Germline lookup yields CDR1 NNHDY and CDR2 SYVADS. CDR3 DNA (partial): TGTGCCAGCAGTGATGAGGGGGGCTATGCTGAGCAGTTC. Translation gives CASSDEGGYAEQF. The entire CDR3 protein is CASSDEGGYAEQFF.

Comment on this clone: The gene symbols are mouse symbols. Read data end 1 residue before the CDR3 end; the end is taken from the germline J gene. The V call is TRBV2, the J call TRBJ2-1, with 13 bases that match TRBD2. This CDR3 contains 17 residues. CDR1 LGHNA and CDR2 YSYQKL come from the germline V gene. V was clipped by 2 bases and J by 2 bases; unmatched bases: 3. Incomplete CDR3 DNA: TGTGCCAGCAGCCAAATCGGGACTGGGGGGGACTATGCTGAGCAGTTC. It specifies CASSQIGTGGDYAEQF. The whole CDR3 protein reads CASSQIGTGGDYAEQFF.

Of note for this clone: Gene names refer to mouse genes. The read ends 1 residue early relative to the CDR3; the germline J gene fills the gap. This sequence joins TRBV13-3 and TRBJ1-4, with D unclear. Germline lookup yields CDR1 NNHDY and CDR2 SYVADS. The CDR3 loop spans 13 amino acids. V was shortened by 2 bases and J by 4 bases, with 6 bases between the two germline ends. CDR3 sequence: CASSEPHNERLFF. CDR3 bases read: TGTGCCAGCAGTGAACCCCACAACGAAAGATTATTT.

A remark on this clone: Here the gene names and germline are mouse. Here the CDR3 reads CASSLDRTNNQAPLF. Partial CDR3 DNA: TGTGCCAGCAGCCTTGACAGGACCAACAACCAGGCTCCGCTT. The chain employs TRBV3 and TRBJ1-5; TRBD1 is a possible D gene (6 bases). Read coverage stops 1 residue before the CDR3 terminus; the germline J gene supplies the remainder. V dropped 5 bases and J dropped 1 base, with 12 bases sitting between them. This CDR3 region has 15 residues. The V gene's germline CDR1 is SNHLY and CDR2 FYNGKV (reference sequence).

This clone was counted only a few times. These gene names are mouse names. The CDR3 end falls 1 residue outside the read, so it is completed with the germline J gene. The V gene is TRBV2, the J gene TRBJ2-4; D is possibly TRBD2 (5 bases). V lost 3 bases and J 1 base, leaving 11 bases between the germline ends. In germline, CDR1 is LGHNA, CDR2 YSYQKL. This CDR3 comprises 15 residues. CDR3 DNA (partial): TGTGCCAGCAGCCAGAGCCCCTGGGGTCAAAACACCTTGTAC. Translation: CASSQSPWGQNTLY. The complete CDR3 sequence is CASSQSPWGQNTLYF.

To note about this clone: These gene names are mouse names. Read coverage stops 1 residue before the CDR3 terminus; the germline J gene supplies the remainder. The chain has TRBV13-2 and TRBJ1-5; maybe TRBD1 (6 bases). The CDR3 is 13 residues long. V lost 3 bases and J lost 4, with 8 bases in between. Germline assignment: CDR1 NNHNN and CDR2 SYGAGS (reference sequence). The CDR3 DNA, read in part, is TGTGCCAGCGGTGCCACAGGGAACCAGGCTCCGCTT. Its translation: CASGATGNQAPL. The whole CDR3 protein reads CASGATGNQAPLF.